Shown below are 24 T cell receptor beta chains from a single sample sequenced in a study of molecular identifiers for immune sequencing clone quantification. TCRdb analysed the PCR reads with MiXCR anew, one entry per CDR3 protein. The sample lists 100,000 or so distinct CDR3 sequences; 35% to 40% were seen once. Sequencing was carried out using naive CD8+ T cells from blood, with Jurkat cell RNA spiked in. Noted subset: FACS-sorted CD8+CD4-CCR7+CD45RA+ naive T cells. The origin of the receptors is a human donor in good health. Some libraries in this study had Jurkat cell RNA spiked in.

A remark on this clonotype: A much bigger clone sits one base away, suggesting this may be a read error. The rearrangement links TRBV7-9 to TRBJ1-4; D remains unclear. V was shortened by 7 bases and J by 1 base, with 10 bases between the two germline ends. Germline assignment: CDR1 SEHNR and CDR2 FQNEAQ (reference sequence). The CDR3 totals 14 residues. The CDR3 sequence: CASTPGITNEKLFF. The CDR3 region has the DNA TGTGCCAGCACCCCAGGTATAACTAATGAAAAACTGTTTTTT.

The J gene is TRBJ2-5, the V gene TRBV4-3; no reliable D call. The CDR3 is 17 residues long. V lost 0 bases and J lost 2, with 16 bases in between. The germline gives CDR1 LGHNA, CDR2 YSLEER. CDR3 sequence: CASSQEHGITLQETQYF. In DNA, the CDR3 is TGCGCCAGCAGCCAAGAGCATGGTATAACCCTTCAAGAGACCCAGTACTTC.

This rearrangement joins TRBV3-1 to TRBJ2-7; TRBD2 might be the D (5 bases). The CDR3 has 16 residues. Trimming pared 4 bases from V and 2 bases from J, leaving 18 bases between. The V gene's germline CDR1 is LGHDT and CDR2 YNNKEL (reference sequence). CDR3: CASSRADGLSAYEQYF. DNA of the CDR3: TGTGCCAGCAGCCGAGCCGACGGACTTTCGGCCTACGAGCAGTACTTC.

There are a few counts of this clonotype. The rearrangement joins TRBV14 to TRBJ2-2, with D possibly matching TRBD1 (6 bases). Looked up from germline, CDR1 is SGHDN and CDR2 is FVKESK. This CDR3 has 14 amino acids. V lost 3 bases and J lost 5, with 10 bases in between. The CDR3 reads CASSHTDSTGELFF. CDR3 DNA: TGTGCCAGCAGCCATACGGACAGTACCGGGGAGCTGTTTTTT.

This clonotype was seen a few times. The CDR3 DNA reads TGTGCCAGCAGTTTTGGGGGAACTAGCGGGGCTCCAGACCAAGAGACCCAGTACTTC. Residues: CASSFGGTSGAPDQETQYF. The genes are TRBV12-3 or TRBV12-4 and TRBJ2-5; 10 nucleotides match TRBD2. The CDR3 totals 19 residues. The J segment lost 0 bases and the V segment lost 3 bases, leaving 13 bases of the junction unmatched.

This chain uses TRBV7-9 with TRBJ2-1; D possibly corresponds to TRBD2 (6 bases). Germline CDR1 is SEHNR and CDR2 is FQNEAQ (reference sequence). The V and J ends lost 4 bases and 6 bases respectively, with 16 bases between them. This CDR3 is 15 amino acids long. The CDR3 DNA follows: TGTGCCAGCAGCTCCACCCAAGGAGGGCCCAATGAGCAGTTCTTC. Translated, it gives CASSSTQGGPNEQFF. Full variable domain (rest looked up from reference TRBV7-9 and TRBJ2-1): DTGVSQNPRHKITKRGQNVTFRCDPISEHNRLYWYRQTLGQGPEFLTYFQNEAQLEKSRLLSDRFSAERPKGSFSTLEIQRTEQGDSAMYLCASSSTQGGPNEQFFGPGTRLTVL.

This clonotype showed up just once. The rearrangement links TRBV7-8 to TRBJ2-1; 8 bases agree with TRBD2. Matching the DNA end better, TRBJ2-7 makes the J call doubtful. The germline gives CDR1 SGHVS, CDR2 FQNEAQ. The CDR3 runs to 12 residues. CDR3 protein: CASRLADYEQYF. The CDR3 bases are TGTGCCAGCAGACTAGCGGACTATGAGCAGTACTTC.

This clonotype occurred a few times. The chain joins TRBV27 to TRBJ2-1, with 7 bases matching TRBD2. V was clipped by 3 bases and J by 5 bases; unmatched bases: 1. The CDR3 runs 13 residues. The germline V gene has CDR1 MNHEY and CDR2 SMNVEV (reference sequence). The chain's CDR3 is CASSFSGDNEQFF. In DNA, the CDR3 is TGTGCCAGCAGTTTCAGCGGGGACAATGAGCAGTTCTTC.

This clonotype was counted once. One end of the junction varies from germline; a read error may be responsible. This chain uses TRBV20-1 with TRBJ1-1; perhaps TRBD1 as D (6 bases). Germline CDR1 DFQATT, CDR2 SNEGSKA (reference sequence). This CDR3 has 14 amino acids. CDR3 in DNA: TGCTGTGCTAGCCTCAACAGGGCCTGGACTGAAGCTTTCTTT. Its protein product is CCASLNRAWTEAFF.

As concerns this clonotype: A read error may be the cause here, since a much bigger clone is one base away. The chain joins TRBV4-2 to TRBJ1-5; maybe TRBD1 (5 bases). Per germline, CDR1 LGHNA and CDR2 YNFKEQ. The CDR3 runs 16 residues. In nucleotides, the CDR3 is TGTGTCAGCAGCCAAGAAAGGAGGGGCTGGAATCAGCCCCAGCATTTT. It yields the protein CVSSQERRGWNQPQHF.

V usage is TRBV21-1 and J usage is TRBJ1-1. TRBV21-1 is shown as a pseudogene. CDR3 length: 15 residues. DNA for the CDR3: TGTGCCAGCAGCAAAGATAGGTGCGGAGACAATGAAGCTTTCTTT. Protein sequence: CASSKDRCGDNEAFF.

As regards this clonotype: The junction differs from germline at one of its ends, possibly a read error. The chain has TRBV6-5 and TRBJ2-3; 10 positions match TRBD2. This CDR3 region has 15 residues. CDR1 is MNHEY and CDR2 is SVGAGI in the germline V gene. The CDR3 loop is CASSDGLAVTDTLYF. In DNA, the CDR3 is TGTGCCAGCAGTGACGGACTAGCGGTTACAGATACGCTGTATTTT.

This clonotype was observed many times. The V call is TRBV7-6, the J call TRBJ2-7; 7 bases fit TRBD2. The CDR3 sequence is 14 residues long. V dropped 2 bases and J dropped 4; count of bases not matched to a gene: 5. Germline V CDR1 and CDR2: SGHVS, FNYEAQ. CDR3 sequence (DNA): TGTGCCAGCAGCTTATACGCTAGCGGTTACGAGCAGTACTTC. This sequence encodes CASSLYASGYEQYF.

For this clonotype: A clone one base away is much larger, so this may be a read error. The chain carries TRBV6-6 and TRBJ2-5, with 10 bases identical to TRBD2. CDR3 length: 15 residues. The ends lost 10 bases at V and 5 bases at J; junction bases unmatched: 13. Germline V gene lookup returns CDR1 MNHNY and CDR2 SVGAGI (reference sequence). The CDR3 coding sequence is TGTGCCACCTTAGCGGGAGGAGGTTCCAATGAGACCCAGTACTTC. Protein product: CATLAGGGSNETQYF.

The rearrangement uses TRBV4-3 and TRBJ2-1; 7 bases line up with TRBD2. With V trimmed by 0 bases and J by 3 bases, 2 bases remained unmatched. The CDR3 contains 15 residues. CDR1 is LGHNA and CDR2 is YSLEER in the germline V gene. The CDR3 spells CASSQEGGSYNEQFF. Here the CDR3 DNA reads TGCGCCAGCAGCCAAGAAGGCGGGAGCTACAATGAGCAGTTCTTC.

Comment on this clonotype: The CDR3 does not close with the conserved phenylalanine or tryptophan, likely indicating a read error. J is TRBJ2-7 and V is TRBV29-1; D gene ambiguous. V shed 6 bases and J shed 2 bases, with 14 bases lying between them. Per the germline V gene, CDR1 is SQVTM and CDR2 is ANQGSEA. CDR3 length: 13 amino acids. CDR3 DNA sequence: TGCAGCGTGGGCGCAGGAGCCACCTACGAGCAGTACATC. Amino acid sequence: CSVGAGATYEQYI.

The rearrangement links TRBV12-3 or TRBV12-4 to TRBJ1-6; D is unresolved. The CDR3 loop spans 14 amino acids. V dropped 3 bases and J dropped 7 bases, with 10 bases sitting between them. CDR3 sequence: CASSFGERNSPLHF. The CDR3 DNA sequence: TGTGCCAGCAGTTTTGGAGAAAGAAATTCACCCCTCCACTTT.

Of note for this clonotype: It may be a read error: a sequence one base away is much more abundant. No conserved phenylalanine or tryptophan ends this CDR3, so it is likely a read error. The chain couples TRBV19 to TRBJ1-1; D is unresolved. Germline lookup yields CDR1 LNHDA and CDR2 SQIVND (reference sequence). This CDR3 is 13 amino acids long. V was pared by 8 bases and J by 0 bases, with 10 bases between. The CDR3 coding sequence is TGTGCCAGTTTCGCAGGTTTGAACACTGAAGCTTTCCTT. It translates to CASFAGLNTEAFL.

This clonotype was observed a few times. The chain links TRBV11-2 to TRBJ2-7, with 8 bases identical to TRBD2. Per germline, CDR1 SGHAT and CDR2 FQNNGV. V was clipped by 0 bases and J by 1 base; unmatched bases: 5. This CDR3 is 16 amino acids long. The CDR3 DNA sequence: TGTGCCAGCAGCTTAGATCGGCTAGCGGGTTCCTACGAGCAGTACTTC. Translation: CASSLDRLAGSYEQYF.

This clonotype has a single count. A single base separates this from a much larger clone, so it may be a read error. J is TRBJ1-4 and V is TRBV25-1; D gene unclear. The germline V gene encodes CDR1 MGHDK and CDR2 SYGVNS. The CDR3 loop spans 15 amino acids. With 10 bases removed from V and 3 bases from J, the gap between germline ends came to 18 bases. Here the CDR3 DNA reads TGTGCCAACTCTCTTTTCCGGCAGCCTAATGAAAAACTGTTTTTT. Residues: CANSLFRQPNEKLFF.

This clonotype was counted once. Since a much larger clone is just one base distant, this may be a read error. In nucleotides, the CDR3 is TGTGCCAGCAGCACGGACCCCCAGTGGGAGACTAGCACAGATACGCAGTATTTT. This encodes CASSTDPQWETSTDTQYF. The rearrangement links TRBV7-9 to TRBJ2-3; possible D gene TRBD2, 5 bases. In germline, CDR1 is SEHNR, CDR2 FQNEAQ (reference sequence). The CDR3 is 18 amino acids. With 5 bases removed from V and 0 bases from J, the gap between germline ends came to 21 bases.

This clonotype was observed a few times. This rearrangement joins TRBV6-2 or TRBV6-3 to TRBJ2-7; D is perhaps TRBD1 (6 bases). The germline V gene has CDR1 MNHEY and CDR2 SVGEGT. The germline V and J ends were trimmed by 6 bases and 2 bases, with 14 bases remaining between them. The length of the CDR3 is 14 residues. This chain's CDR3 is CASRPRGRTYEQYF. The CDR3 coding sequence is TGTGCCAGCAGGCCCAGGGGAAGAACCTACGAGCAGTACTTC.

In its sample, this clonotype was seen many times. This CDR3 reads CSARGGRENQPQHF. The CDR3 nucleotides read TGCAGTGCTAGAGGGGGGCGGGAAAATCAGCCCCAGCATTTT. The chain carries TRBV20-1 and TRBJ1-5, with D perhaps matching TRBD1 (6 bases). This CDR3 is 14 amino acids long. Germline CDR1 reads DFQATT; CDR2 reads SNEGSKA (reference sequence). V lost 1 base, J lost 4 bases, and 11 bases lay in between.

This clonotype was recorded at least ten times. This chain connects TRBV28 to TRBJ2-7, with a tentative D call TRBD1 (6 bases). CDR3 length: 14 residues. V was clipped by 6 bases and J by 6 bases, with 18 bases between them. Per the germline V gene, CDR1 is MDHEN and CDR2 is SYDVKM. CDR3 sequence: CASSLTGTIAEQYF. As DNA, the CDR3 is TGTGCCAGCAGCCTCACAGGGACCATCGCCGAGCAGTACTTC. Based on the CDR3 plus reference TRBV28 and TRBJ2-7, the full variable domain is DVKVTQSSRYLVKRTGEKVFLECVQDMDHENMFWYRQDPGLGLRLIYFSYDVKMKEKGDIPEGYSVSREKKERFSLILESASTNQTSMYLCASSLTGTIAEQYFGPGTRLTVT.